The T cell receptor beta chain under discussion was sequenced for a study of shared clonotypes between healthy human individuals (TCRdb year 2020). Broadly, across the study: The cohort comprised a couple of women and three men aged 18 to 49 years. For each donor, CD4 naive and CD4 memory were each given three plates, CD8 naive was given two plates, and CD8 memory was given one plate. To estimate repertoire size and how much clonotypes are shared between individuals, the study performed deep sequencing of blood TCR repertoires from roughly five healthy adults. To increase sequencing depth and limit assay-specific biases, different laboratories used diverse techniques to prepare libraries and sequence TCR repertoires. Between about 0.94 and 8.9 billion PBMCs per donor were obtained by leukapheresis.

CDR1 is given as MDHEN and CDR2 as SYDVKM, both from the germline V gene. V loses 6 bases of germline sequence and J loses 9 bases, and the interval between the two ends is 21 bases. The CDR3 holds 15 amino acids from the cysteine to the phenylalanine. Only CDR3 DNA remains: 45 bases, in frame from the first base. The research as a whole found: Naive subsets generally had larger estimated clonotype richness than memory subsets did. When a few donors were compared, the shared fraction of clonotypes was 5% to 6.5% for naive CD4, around 3.6% for naive CD8, roughly 2.5% for memory CD4, and 0.4% for memory CD8. Pairwise subsampling indicated that sequencing depth was expected to affect the degree of clonotype sharing among donors. Compared with non-shared clonotypes, clonotypes shared by all four sorted-subset donors had higher generation probabilities. Incomplete sequencing was indicated by rarefaction of sorted-subset datasets, despite the large sequencing depth. Because the study included only a small number of donors, the genetic and exposure-history diversity represented was limited. Sampling was restricted to blood, and TCR repertoires in tissues likely differ from the TCR repertoires found in blood.

Healthy HIV-negative adults with no recently reported acute infections or vaccinations were included as donors. Every donor was a Caucasian adult residing in Nashville, Tennessee, USA. Magnetic negative selection was used to enrich CD4+ T cells, after which naive cells were positively selected on CD45RA and the negative fraction became the memory subset. Blood was obtained by leukapheresis, after which PBMCs were separated by Ficoll-Histopaque density gradient centrifugation and cryopreserved in liquid nitrogen vapor phase. Analytical flow cytometry was used to check the purity and quantity of every magnetically sorted T cell population. Each sorted fraction had its genomic DNA isolated and then quantified by UV absorbance on a Nanodrop 2000c. Note on this clone: No antigen is known for it. No much larger clone is present one base from it, and per-base qualities are unavailable.

TCR CDR3 regions were amplified from genomic DNA by multiplex PCR using the deep immunoSEQ assay. Extracted genomic DNA from each cell subset was spread evenly across all wells of several immunoSEQ 96-well plates, with each plate serving as a replicate. For sorted subsets, each replicate PCR was loaded with 150 to 250 ng genomic DNA, equivalent to 25,000 to 35,000 T cell genomes. Purified libraries were measured with a Qubit 3.0 fluorometer, size-checked on a Bioanalyzer 2100, and measured again with the KAPA Library Quantification kit. A separate single-read 150-cycle Illumina NextSeq 550 flow cell was used to sequence each immunoSEQ 96-well plate. As for the original processing: The immunoSEQ output contained only junctional sequences without quality scores, so filtering could not match that applied to full-length reads. To assign V/J genes and CDR3, sequences were annotated using PyIR, a Python wrapper for IgBLAST v1.9, with IMGT germline references. Reads with weak V/J assignments (E-value above 1e-6), missing CDR3, stop codons, out-of-frame junctions, or ambiguous translated residues were removed. V3J clonotypes were defined by identical inferred V gene, J gene, and CDR3 amino acid sequence. The percentage overlap between two repertoires was calculated by dividing the number of shared unique clonotypes by the size of the smaller repertoire. Three approaches were used to assess repertoire richness: RTK rarefaction, the Chao1 estimator, and Recon v2.1 estimates of unobserved clonotypes. Generation probabilities for all TCRbeta clonotypes obtained by the gDNA method from a handful of donors were computed using OLGA. TCRdb re-hosts the immuneACCESS table, in-frame sequences only. Its copies lack some clones; in the studies checked, an unresolved V gene accounts for under half of them, and the cause for the rest is not known. V, J and clone size reflect that table, while D and trimming were determined from the DNA. In this sample the table shows 800,000 to 1,200,000 clones, more than 75% of which occur a single time. Jointly, the top ten make up approximately 0.52% of the sample.

The chain employs TRBV28 and TRBJ1-5; perhaps TRBD1 is the D gene, with 6 bases matching. Sequencing input: memory CD4+ T cells from PBMCs. This specimen's cell subset or site label, per the study, means: CD45RA-negative fraction. This TCR derives from a young man in good health. Some clones in this sample may be carry-over from other donors' samples. The CDR3 protein is CASRTTGFQAGPQHF. The nucleotides are TGTGCCAGCAGGACAACAGGGTTCCAAGCTGGGCCCCAGCATTTT.